The clone carrying this T cell receptor beta chain came up a few times. Antigen specificity is unknown. The sample belongs to a study of cytomegalovirus exposure and HLA in healthy donors. Study findings and constraints: Investigators reported 150 to 200 TCR beta chains as tied to cytomegalovirus.

CDR1 and CDR2 from the germline V gene are ENHRY and SYGVKD. The ends were cut back, 2 bases at V and 4 bases at J, with 12 bases in the middle. This CDR3 spans 16 amino acids. Researchers ran the PCR with 60 Vbeta and 13 Jbeta primers. Clones were sequenced by immunoSEQ multiplex PCR, and TCRdb holds only the in-frame ones, with some missing. The data contain 120,000 or so clones, 83% of them singletons. The sequenced sample was PBMCs. The receptor was derived from a young man in good health and CMV-seropositive. This chain connects TRBV10-3 to TRBJ2-6; D unclear. The CDR3 region is CAISEGHLVGANVLTF. As DNA, the CDR3 is TGTGCCATCAGTGAGGGGCACTTAGTAGGGGCCAACGTCCTGACTTTC.